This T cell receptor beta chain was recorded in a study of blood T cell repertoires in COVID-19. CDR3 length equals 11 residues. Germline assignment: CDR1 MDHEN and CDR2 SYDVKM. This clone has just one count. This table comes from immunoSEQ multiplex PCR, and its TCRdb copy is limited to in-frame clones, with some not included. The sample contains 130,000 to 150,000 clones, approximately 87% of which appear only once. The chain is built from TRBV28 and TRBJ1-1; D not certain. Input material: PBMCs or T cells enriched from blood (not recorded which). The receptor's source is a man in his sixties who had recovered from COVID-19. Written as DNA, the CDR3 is TGTGCGACTGTGGGGAACACTGAAGCTTTCTTT. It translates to CATVGNTEAFF. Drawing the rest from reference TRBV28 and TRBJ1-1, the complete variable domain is DVKVTQSSRYLVKRTGEKVFLECVQDMDHENMFWYRQDPGLGLRLIYFSYDVKMKEKGDIPEGYSVSREKKERFSLILESASTNQTSMYLCATVGNTEAFFGQGTRLTVV.